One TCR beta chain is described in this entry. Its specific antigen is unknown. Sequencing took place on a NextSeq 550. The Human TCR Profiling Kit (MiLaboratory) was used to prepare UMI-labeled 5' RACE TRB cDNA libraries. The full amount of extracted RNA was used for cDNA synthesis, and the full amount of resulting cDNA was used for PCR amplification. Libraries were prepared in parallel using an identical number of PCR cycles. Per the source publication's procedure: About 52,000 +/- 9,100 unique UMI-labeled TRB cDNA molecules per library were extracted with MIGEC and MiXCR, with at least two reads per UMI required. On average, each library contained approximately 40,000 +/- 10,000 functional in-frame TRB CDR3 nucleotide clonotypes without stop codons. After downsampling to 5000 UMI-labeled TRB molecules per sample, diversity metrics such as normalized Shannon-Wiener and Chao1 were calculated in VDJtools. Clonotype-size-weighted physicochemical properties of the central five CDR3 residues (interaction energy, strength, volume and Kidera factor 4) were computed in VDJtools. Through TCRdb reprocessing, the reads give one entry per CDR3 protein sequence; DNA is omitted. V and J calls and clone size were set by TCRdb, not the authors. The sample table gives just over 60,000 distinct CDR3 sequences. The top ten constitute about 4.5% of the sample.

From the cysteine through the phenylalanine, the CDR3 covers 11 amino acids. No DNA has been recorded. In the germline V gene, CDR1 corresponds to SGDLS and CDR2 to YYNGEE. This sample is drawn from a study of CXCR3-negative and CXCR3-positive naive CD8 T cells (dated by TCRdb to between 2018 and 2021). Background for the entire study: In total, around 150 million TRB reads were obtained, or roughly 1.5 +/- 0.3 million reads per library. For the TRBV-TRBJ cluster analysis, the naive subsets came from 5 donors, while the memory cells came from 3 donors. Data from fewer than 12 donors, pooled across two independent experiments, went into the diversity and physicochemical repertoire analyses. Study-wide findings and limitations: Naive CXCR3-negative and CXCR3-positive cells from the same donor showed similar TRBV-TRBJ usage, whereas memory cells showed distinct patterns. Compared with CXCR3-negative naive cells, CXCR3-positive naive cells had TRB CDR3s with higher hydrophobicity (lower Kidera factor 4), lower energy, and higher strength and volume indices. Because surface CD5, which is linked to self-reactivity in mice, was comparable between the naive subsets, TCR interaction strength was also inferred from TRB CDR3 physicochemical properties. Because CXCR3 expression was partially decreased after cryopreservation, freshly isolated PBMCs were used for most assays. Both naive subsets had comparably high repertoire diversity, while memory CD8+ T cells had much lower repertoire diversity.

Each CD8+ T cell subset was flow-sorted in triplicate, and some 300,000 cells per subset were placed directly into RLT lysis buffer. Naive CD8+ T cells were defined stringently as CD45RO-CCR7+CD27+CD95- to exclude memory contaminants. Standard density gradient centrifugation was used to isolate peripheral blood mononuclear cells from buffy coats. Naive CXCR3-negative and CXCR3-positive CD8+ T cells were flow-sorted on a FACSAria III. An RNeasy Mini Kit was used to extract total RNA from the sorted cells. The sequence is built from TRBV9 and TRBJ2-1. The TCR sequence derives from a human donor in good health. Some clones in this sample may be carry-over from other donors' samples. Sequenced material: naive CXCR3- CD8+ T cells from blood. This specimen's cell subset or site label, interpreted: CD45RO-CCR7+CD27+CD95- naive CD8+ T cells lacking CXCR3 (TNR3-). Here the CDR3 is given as CASSQYNEQFF.